This TCR beta chain was captured by sequencing in a study of shared clonotypes between healthy human individuals. Study results and limitations: Around 5% of naive CD4 clonotypes were common to several donors. Among donors, the sharing of clonotypes was expected to be influenced by sequencing depth.

About this clone itself: Its specificity is not known.

The ends lost 3 bases at V and 4 bases at J; junction bases unmatched: 5. There are 17 residues in the CDR3. Per the germline V gene, CDR1 is MNHEY and CDR2 is SMNVEV (reference sequence). An approximately 220 ng quantity of DNA, around 30,000 T cell genomes, went into the sorted-subset replicate PCRs. Produced via immunoSEQ multiplex PCR; TCRdb's table is partial and in-frame only. The top ten hold around 1.8% of the sample, which has about 680,000 clones, around 72% seen once. Sample: memory CD4+ T cells sorted from blood. Indicated subset: CD45RA-negative fraction. This rearrangement joins TRBV27 to TRBJ2-3, with 15 positions matching TRBD2. This TCR came from a woman in her twenties or thirties in good health. Written as DNA, the CDR3 is TGTGCCAGCAGTTTTTCCGGACTAGCGGGAGGGCCAGATACGCAGTATTTT. Translated, it gives CASSFSGLAGGPDTQYF.